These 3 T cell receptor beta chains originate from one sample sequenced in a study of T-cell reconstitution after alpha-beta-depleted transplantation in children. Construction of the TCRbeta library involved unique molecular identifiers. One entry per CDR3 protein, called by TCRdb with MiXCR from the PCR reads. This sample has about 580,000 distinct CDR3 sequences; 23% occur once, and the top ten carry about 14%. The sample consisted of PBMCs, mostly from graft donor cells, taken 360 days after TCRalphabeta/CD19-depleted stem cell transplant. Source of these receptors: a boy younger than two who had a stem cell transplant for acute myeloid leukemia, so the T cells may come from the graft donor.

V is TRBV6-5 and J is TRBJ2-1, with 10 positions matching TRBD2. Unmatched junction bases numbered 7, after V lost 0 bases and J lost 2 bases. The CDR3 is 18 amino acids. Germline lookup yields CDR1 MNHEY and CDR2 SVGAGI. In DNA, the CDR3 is TGTGCCAGCAGTTACTCCGGGCCTAGCGGGGGCACCTACAATGAGCAGTTCTTC. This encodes CASSYSGPSGGTYNEQFF.

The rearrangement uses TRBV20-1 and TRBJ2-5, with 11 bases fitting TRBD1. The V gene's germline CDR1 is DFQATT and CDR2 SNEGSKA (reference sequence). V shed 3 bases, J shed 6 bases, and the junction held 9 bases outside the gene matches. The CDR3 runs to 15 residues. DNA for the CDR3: TGCAGTGCTAGGGCTCCGGGACAGGGGGTCAAGACCCAGTACTTC. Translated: CSARAPGQGVKTQYF.

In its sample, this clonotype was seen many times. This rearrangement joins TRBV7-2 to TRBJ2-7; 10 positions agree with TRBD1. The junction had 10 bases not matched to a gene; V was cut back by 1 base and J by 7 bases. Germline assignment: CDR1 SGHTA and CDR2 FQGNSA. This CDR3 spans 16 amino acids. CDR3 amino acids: CASSLGAGTGAREQYF. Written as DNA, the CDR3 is TGTGCCAGCAGCTTAGGGGCGGGGACAGGGGCGAGGGAGCAGTACTTC.